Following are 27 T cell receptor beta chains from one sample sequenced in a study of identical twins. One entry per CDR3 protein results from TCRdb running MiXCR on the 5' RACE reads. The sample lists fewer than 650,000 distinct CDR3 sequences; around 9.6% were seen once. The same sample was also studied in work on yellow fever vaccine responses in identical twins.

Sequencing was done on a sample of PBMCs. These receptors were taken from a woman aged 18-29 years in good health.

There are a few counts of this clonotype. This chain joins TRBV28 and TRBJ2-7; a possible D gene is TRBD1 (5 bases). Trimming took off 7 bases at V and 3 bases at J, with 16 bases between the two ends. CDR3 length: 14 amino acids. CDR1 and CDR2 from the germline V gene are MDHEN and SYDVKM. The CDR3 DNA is TGTGCCAGCACCCAGGGCCCCACCCACTACGAGCAGTACTTC. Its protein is CASTQGPTHYEQYF. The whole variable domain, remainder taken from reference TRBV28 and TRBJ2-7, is DVKVTQSSRYLVKRTGEKVFLECVQDMDHENMFWYRQDPGLGLRLIYFSYDVKMKEKGDIPEGYSVSREKKERFSLILESASTNQTSMYLCASTQGPTHYEQYFGPGTRLTVT.

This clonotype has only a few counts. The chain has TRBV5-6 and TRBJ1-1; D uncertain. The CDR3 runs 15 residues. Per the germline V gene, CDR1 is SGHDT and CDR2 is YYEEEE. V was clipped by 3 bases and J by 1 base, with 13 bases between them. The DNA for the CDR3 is TGTGCCAGCAGCTGGAGCCCCAAGTCGAACACTGAAGCTTTCTTT. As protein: CASSWSPKSNTEAFF.

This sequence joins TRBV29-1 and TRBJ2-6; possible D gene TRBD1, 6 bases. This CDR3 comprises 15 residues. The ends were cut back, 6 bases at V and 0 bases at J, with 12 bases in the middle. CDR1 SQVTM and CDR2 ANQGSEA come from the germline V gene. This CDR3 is CSVHTGSSGANVLTF. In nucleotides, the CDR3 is TGCAGCGTGCACACAGGGAGCTCTGGGGCCAACGTCCTGACTTTC.

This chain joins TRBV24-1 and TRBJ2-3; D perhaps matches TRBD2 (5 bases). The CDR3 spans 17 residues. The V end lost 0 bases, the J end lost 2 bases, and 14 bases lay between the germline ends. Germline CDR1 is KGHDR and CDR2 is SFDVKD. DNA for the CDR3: TGTGCCACCAGTGATTTGCCGAGGAGAGGGTTCACAGATACGCAGTATTTT. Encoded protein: CATSDLPRRGFTDTQYF.

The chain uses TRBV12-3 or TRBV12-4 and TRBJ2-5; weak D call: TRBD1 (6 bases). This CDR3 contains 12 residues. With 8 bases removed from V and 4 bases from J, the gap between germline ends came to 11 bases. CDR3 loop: CASGMDRETQYF. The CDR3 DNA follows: TGTGCCAGCGGAATGGACAGAGAGACCCAGTACTTC.

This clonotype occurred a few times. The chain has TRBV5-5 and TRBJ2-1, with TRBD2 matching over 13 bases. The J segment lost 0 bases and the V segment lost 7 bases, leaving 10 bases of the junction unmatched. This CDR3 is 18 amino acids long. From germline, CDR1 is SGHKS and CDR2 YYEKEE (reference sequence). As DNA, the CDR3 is TGTGCCAGCCTGCGTGGGGGACTAGCGGGACCCTCCTACAATGAGCAGTTCTTC. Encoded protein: CASLRGGLAGPSYNEQFF.

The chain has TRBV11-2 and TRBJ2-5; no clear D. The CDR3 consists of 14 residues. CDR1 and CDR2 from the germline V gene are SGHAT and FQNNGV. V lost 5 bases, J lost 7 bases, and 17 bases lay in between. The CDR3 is CASSPRVATGTQYF. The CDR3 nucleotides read TGTGCCAGCAGCCCACGGGTAGCCACCGGGACCCAGTACTTC. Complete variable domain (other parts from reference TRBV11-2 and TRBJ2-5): EAGVAQSPRYKIIEKRQSVAFWCNPISGHATLYWYQQILGQGPKLLIQFQNNGVVDDSQLPKDRFSAERLKGVDSTLKIQPAKLEDSAVYLCASSPRVATGTQYFGPGTRLLVL.

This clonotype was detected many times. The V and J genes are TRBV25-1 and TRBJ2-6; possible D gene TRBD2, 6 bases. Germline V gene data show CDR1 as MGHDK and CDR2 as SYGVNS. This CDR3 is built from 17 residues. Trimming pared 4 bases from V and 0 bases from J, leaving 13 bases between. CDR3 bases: TGTGCCAGCAGTGCACCTCCCGGGAGCTCTGGGGCCAACGTCCTGACTTTC. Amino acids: CASSAPPGSSGANVLTF. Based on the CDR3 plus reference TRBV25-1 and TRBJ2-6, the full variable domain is EADIYQTPRYLVIGTGKKITLECSQTMGHDKMYWYQQDPGMELHLIHYSYGVNSTEKGDLSSESTVSRIRTEHFPLTLESARPSHTSQYLCASSAPPGSSGANVLTFGAGSRLTVL.

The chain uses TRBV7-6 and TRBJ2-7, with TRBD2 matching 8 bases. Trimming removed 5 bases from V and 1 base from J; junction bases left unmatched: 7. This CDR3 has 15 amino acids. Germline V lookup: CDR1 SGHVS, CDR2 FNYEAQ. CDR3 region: CASSASSGGSYEQYF. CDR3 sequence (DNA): TGTGCCAGCAGCGCCTCGAGCGGGGGATCCTACGAGCAGTACTTC.

CDR3: CARKGGVVETQYF. The CDR3 coding sequence is TGTGCCAGAAAGGGCGGGGTTGTGGAGACCCAGTACTTC. This chain links TRBV5-8 with TRBJ2-5; D perhaps matches TRBD2 (6 bases). In germline, CDR1 is SGHTS, CDR2 YDEGEE. V lost 8 bases and J 5 bases, leaving 16 bases between the germline ends. The CDR3 sequence is 13 residues long.

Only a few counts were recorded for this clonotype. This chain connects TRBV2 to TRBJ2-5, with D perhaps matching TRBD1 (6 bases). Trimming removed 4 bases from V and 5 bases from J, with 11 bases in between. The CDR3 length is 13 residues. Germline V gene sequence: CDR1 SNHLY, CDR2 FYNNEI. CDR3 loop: CASSGGGYETQYF. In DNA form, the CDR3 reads TGTGCCAGCAGTGGTGGGGGCTACGAGACCCAGTACTTC. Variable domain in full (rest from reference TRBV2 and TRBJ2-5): EPEVTQTPSHQVTQMGQEVILRCVPISNHLYFYWYRQILGQKVEFLVSFYNNEISEKSEIFDDQFSVERPDGSNFTLKIRSTKLEDSAMYFCASSGGGYETQYFGPGTRLLVL.

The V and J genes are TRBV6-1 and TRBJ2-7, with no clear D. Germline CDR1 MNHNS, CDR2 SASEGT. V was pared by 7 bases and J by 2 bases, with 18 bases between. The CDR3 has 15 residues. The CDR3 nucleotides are TGTGCCAGCAACCCCCTTTTGGACGGCCCCTACGAGCAGTACTTC. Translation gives CASNPLLDGPYEQYF.

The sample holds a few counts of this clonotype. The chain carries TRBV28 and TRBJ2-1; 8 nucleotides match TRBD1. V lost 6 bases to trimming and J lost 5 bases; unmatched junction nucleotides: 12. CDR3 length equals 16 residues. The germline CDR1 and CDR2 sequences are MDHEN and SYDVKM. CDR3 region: CASSTRTGGFDNEQFF. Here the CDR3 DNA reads TGTGCCAGCAGCACCCGCACAGGGGGTTTCGACAATGAGCAGTTCTTC.

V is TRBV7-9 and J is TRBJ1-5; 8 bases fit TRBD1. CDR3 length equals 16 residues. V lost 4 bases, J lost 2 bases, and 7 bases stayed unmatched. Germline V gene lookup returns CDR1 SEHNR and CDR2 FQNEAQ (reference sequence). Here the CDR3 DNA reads TGTGCCAGCAGCTCCGACAGGGGCGAAGGCAATCAGCCCCAGCATTTT. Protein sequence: CASSSDRGEGNQPQHF.

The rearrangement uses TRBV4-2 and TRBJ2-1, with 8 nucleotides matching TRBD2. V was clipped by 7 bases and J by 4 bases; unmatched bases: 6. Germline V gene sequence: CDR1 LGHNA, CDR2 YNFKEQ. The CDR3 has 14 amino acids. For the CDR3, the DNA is TGTGCCAGCACAAGGGGCGGGGGGTACAATGAGCAGTTCTTC. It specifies CASTRGGGYNEQFF.

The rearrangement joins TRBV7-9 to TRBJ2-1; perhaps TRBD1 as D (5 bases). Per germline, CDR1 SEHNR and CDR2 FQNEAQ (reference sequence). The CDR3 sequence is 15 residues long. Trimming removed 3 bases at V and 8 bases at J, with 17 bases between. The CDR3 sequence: CASSFGQSGFDEQFF. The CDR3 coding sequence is TGTGCCAGCAGCTTCGGACAATCAGGGTTTGATGAGCAGTTCTTC. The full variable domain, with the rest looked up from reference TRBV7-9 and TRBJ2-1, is DTGVSQNPRHKITKRGQNVTFRCDPISEHNRLYWYRQTLGQGPEFLTYFQNEAQLEKSRLLSDRFSAERPKGSFSTLEIQRTEQGDSAMYLCASSFGQSGFDEQFFGPGTRLTVL.

The CDR3 DNA follows: TGTGCCAGCAGCCATAGCGGGAAGTCCTACAATGAGCAGTTCTTC. Translated, it gives CASSHSGKSYNEQFF. The chain carries TRBV11-2 and TRBJ2-1; 8 bases map to TRBD2. The CDR3 consists of 15 residues. V shed 5 bases and J 1 base; nucleotides not matched to a gene: 4. Germline V gives CDR1 SGHAT, CDR2 FQNNGV.

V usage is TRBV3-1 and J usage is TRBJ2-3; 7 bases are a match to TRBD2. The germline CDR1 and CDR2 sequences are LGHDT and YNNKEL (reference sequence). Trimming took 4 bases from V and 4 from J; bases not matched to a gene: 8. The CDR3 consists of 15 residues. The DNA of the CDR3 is TGTGCCAGCAGCCTCGGGACTAACGGCCCAGATACGCAGTATTTT. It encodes CASSLGTNGPDTQYF.

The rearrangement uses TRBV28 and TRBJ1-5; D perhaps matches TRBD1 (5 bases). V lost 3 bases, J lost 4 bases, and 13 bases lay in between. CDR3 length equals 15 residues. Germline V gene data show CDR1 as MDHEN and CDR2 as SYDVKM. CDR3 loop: CASSFSGRVNQPQHF. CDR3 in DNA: TGTGCCAGCAGTTTCTCCGGCAGGGTGAATCAGCCCCAGCATTTT.

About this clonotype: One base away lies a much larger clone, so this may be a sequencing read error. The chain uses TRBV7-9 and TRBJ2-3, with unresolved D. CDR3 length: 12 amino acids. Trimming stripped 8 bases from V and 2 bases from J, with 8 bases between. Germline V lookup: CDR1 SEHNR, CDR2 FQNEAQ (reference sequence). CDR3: CASLLPTDTQYF. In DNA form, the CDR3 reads TGTGCCAGCCTCCTCCCCACAGATACGCAGTATTTT.

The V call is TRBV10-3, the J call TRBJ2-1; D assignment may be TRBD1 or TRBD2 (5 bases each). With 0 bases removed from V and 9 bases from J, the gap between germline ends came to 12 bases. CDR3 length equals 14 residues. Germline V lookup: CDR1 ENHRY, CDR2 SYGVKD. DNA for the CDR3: TGTGCCATCAGTGAGTCGTGGGACGAACCTGAGCAGTTCTTC. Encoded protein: CAISESWDEPEQFF.

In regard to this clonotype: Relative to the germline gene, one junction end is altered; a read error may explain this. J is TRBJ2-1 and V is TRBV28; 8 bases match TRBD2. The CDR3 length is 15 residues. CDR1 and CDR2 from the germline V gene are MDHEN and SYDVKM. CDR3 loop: CTSSKTPWREDEQFF. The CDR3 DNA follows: TGTACCAGCAGCAAGACACCCTGGCGGGAGGATGAGCAGTTCTTC.

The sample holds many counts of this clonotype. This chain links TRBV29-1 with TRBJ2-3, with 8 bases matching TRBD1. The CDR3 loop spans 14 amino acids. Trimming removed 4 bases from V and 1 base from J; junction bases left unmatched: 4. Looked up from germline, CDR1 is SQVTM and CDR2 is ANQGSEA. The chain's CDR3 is CSVAQGVGTDTQYF. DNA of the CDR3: TGCAGCGTTGCACAGGGGGTGGGCACAGATACGCAGTATTTT.

The CDR3 loop is CAPRALGVAGIDNEQFF. In DNA form, the CDR3 reads TGTGCCCCTCGAGCACTCGGGGTAGCTGGAATCGACAATGAGCAGTTCTTC. The genes are TRBV19 and TRBJ2-1; TRBD2 might be the D (5 bases). This CDR3 contains 17 residues. V was clipped by 11 bases and J by 5 bases, with 28 bases between them. Germline V lookup: CDR1 LNHDA, CDR2 SQIVND (reference sequence). Full variable domain (missing parts from reference TRBV19 and TRBJ2-1): DGGITQSPKYLFRKEGQNVTLSCEQNLNHDAMYWYRQDPGQGLRLIYYSQIVNDFQKGDIAEGYSVSREKKESFPLTVTSAQKNPTAFYLCAPRALGVAGIDNEQFFGPGTRLTVL.

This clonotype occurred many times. CDR3 residues: CASSDSAGGTGELFF. CDR3 sequence (DNA): TGTGCCAGCAGTGACTCAGCGGGGGGTACCGGGGAGCTGTTTTTT. V and J are TRBV6-4 and TRBJ2-2; 9 bases fit TRBD2. Germline values: CDR1 MRHNA, CDR2 SNTAGT. The CDR3 runs 15 residues. Losses at the gene ends were 0 bases for V and 5 bases for J; bases not matched to a gene: 1.

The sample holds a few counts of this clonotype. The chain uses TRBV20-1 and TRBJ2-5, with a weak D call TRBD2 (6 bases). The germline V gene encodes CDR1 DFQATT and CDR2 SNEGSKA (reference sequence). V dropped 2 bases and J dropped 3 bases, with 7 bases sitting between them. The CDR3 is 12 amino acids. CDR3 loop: CSARLAKETQYF. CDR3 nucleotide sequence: TGCAGTGCTAGACTAGCGAAAGAGACCCAGTACTTC.

The CDR3 is CASSLTLSVRETQYF. In DNA form, the CDR3 reads TGTGCCAGCAGTTTAACCCTCTCTGTGAGGGAGACCCAGTACTTC. This chain uses TRBV28 with TRBJ2-5; the D is unclear. Trimming left V 2 bases short and J 5 bases short, with 15 bases between. Germline-derived CDR1 and CDR2 are MDHEN and SYDVKM. The CDR3 is 15 amino acids.